This T cell receptor (beta chain) was observed in a study of T cell responses to AZD1222 COVID-19 vaccine. Study-wide results and limits: Targets within unmutated variant regions were reportedly found for nearly half of spike-specific TCRs.

There are 13 residues in the CDR3. CDR1 and CDR2 (germline): ENHRY, SYGVKD. The ends were cut back, 9 bases at V and 0 bases at J, with 10 bases in the middle. TCRdb's copy holds only in-frame clones and misses some; the assay was immunoSEQ multiplex PCR. The sample has over 45,000 clones; 75% to 90% are singletons. Concerning this clone itself: Its antigen remains unidentified.

The chain combines TRBV10-3 with TRBJ2-3; no clear D. This TCR was sampled from an adult in good health. The sample in question was peripheral blood, obtained on day 0 of AZD1222 vaccination. The CDR3 region is CAIAKTSTDTQYF. The DNA of the CDR3 is TGTGCCATAGCAAAAACTAGCACAGATACGCAGTATTTT.